The entry that follows covers one T cell receptor beta chain sequence. What it recognizes is unknown. The sample originates from a study of cytomegalovirus exposure and HLA in healthy donors. Primers for the PCR totalled 60 Vbeta and 13 Jbeta. The protocol was immunoSEQ multiplex PCR, while the TCRdb copy is restricted to in-frame clones and leaves out a portion. The sample has around 210,000 clones; roughly 84% are singletons. This CDR3 spans 14 amino acids. Germline lookup yields CDR1 SGHRS and CDR2 YFSETQ. V dropped 0 bases and J dropped 1 base, with 7 bases sitting between them. Study conclusions and caveats: Across all donors, roughly uniform sequencing depth was an assumption of the presence/absence analyses. For most TCR beta V segments, an earlier analysis put the productive rate at about 90% or about 30% of the time. CMV serostatus stood as the only immune exposure information on hand. There were reportedly fewer N-insertions in an Asian-associated ancestry cluster than the roughly 680-donor mean, in a later analysis.

Material: PBMCs. This receptor was obtained from a girl aged 2-15 years in good health and CMV-seronegative. The V call is TRBV5-1, the J call TRBJ2-5; D might be TRBD2 (6 bases). This chain's CDR3 is CASSLGLVQETQYF. CDR3 DNA: TGCGCCAGCAGCTTGGGACTAGTCCAAGAGACCCAGTACTTC. The whole variable domain, remainder taken from reference TRBV5-1 and TRBJ2-5, is KAGVTQTPRYLIKTRGQQVTLSCSPISGHRSVSWYQQTPGQGLQFLFEYFSETQRNKGNFPGRFSGRQFSNSRSEMNVSTLELGDSALYLCASSLGLVQETQYFGPGTRLLVL.